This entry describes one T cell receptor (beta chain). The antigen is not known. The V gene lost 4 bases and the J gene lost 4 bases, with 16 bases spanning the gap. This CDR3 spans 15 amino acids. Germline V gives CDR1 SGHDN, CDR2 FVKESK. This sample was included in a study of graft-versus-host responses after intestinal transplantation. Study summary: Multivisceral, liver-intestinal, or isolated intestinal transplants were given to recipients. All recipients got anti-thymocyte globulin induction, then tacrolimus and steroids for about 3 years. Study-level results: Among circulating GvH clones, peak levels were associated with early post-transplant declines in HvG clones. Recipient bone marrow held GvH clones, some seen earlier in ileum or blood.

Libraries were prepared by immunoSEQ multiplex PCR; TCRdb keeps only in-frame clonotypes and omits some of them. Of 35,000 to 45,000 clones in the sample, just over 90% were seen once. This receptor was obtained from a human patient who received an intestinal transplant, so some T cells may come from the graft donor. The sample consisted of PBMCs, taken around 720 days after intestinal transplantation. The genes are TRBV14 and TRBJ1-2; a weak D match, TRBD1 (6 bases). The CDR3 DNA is TGTGCCAGCAGCCGACTTCGGACAGACCCCTATGGCTACACCTTC. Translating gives CASSRLRTDPYGYTF.